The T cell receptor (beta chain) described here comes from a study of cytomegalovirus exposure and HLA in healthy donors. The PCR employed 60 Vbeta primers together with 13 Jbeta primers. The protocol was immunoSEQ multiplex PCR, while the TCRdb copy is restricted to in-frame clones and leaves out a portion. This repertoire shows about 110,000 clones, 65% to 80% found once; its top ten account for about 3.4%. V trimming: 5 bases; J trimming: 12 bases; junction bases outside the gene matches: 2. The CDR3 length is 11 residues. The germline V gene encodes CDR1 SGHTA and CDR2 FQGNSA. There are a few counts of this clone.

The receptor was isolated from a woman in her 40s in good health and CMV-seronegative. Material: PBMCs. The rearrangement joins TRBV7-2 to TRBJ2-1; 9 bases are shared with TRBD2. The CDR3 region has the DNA TGTGCCAGCAGCAATAGCGGGGGGCAGTTCTTC. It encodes CASSNSGGQFF.